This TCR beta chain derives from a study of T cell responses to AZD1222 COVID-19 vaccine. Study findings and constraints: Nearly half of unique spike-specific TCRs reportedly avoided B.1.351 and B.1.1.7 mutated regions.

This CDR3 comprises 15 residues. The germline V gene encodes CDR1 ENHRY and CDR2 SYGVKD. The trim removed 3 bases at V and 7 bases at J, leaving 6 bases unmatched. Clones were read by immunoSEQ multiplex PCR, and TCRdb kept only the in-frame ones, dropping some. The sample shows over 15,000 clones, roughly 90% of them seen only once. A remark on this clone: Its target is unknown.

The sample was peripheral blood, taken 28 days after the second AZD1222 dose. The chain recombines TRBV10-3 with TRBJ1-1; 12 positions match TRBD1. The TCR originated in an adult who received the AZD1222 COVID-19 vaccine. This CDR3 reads CAISDEGQGAIEAFF. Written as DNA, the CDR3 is TGTGCCATCAGTGACGAGGGACAGGGGGCGATTGAAGCTTTCTTT.